This TCR beta chain was recorded in a study of blood T cells in healthy people across ages. Study results and caveats: PBMCs left unsorted prevented a conclusive naive versus antigen-experienced comparison.

Every participating donor contributed approximately 10 milliliters of peripheral blood through a draw. Points on this clonotype: The antigen remains unidentified.

The junction had 7 bases not matched to a gene; V was cut back by 5 bases and J by 5 bases. The CDR3 consists of 17 residues. Germline assignment: CDR1 MDHEN and CDR2 SYDVKM. PCR was performed a second time for roughly 7 to 11 cycles using a sample-barcoded 5' primer and a J-beta primer mix. TCRdb passed the 5' RACE reads through MiXCR, listing each CDR3 protein once. This repertoire shows more than 1 million distinct CDR3 sequences, roughly 45% found once; its top ten account for 18%. The chain uses TRBV28 and TRBJ2-1; TRBD2 aligns across 15 bases. The TCR sequence derives from a woman aged 60-75 years in good health. The sequencing sample was made of blood. The CDR3 spells CASSPRTSGRAHNEQFF. The DNA of the CDR3 is TGTGCCAGCAGTCCCAGGACTAGCGGGAGGGCACACAATGAGCAGTTCTTC.